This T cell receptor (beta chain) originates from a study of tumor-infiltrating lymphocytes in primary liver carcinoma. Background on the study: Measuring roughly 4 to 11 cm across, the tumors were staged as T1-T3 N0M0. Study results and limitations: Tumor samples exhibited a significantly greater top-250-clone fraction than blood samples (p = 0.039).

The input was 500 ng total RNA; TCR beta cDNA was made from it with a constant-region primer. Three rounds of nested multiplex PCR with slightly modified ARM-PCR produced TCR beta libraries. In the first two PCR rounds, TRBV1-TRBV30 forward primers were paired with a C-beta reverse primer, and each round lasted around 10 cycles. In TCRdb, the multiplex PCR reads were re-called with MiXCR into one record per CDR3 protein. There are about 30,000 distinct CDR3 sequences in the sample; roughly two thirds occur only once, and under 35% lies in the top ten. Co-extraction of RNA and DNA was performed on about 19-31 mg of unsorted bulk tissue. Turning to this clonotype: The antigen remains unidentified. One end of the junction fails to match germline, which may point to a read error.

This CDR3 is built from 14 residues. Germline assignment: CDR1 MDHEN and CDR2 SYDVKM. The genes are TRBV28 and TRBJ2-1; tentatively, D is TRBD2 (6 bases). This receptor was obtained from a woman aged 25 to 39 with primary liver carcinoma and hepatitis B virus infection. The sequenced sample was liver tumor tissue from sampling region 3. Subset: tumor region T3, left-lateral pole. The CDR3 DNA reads TGTGCCGGCAGCCGCGCCCGGGGGTTAAATGAGCAGTTCTTC. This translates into CAGSRARGLNEQFF.